What follows are 16 T cell receptor beta chains derived from one specimen sequenced in a study of post-analysis software for immune sequencing data. Study-level findings and limits: Compared with controls, patients had more of about 5 TRBV segments, including TRBV5-6, TRBV5-1 and TRBV20-1.

Tagging with unique molecular identifiers was a feature of the TCR beta cDNA libraries. TCRdb redid the calling of the PCR reads with MiXCR, one entry per CDR3 protein. The table lists hundreds of thousands of distinct CDR3 sequences, roughly 50% of them singletons, with roughly 4.4% in the top ten. No antigen has been identified for these receptors. Sequenced sample: blood. These receptors came from a girl between 10 and 17 years old with multiple sclerosis.

This rearrangement joins TRBV29-1 to TRBJ1-2, with TRBD1 matching over 7 bases. V was pared by 2 bases and J by 7 bases, with 4 bases of the junction left unmatched. The CDR3 length is 12 residues. In germline, CDR1 is SQVTM, CDR2 ANQGSEA. CDR3: CSVENRGGGYTF. In DNA, the CDR3 is TGCAGCGTTGAAAACAGGGGCGGTGGCTACACCTTC. The complete variable domain, with remaining parts taken from reference TRBV29-1 and TRBJ1-2, reads SAVISQKPSRDICQRGTSLTIQCQVDSQVTMMFWYRQQPGQSLTLIATANQGSEATYESGFVIDKFPISRPNLTFSTLTVSNMSPEDSSIYLCSVENRGGGYTFGSGTRLTVV.

This chain joins TRBV2 and TRBJ1-1; no firm D call. Per germline, CDR1 SNHLY and CDR2 FYNNEI. V was pared by 3 bases and J by 5 bases, with 19 bases between. CDR3 length equals 16 residues. CDR3 nucleotides: TGTGCCAGCAGTGACGGAACTGGACGACTGGGAACTGAAGCTTTCTTT. This gives the protein CASSDGTGRLGTEAFF.

In its sample, this clonotype was seen a few times. J is TRBJ2-6 and V is TRBV29-1; 10 nucleotides align to TRBD1. The CDR3 runs to 14 residues. Germline trimming cut 6 bases from V and 3 bases from J; bases unmatched to any gene: 2. Germline CDR1 is SQVTM and CDR2 is ANQGSEA. CDR3 in DNA: TGCAGCGTGACAGGGGGCTTTGGGGCCAACGTCCTGACTTTC. It codes for CSVTGGFGANVLTF.

The rearrangement links TRBV20-1 to TRBJ2-5; the match to TRBD1 covers 9 bases. J gave up 2 bases and V 5 bases, and 15 bases lay outside the gene matches. This CDR3 has 17 residues. Germline V gene lookup returns CDR1 DFQATT and CDR2 SNEGSKA (reference sequence). CDR3 sequence (DNA): TGCAGTGCTCCCGGGACAGGGTTTTGGGTTTCGCAAGAGACCCAGTACTTC. Its translation: CSAPGTGFWVSQETQYF.

The chain has TRBV10-2 and TRBJ2-1, with D unresolved. The CDR3 spans 12 residues. Germline V CDR1 and CDR2: WSHSY, SAAADI. V was cut by 7 bases and J by 6 bases, with 10 bases left in between. This chain's CDR3 is CASTPVGNEQFF. The CDR3 coding sequence is TGCGCCAGCACCCCCGTAGGCAATGAGCAGTTCTTC.

This chain uses TRBV5-1 with TRBJ2-6; TRBD1 matches at 12 bases. The V and J ends lost 3 bases and 2 bases, in that order; junction bases with no gene match: 3. The germline V gene encodes CDR1 SGHRS and CDR2 YFSETQ. This CDR3 is 17 amino acids long. The CDR3 DNA reads as TGCGCCAGCAGCTCAGGGACAGGGGGCACTGGGGCCAACGTCCTGACTTTC. This sequence encodes CASSSGTGGTGANVLTF.

The chain employs TRBV7-9 and TRBJ2-2; weak D call: TRBD1 (5 bases). The V end was cut by 0 bases, the J end by 3 bases, with 17 bases between. Germline V gene sequence: CDR1 SEHNR, CDR2 FQNEAQ (reference sequence). This CDR3 region has 18 residues. CDR3 protein: CASSLAGQGGLYTGELFF. CDR3 coding DNA: TGTGCCAGCAGCTTAGCGGGCCAGGGCGGTTTGTACACCGGGGAGCTGTTTTTT.

The chain couples TRBV29-1 to TRBJ2-1; TRBD1 agrees at 10 bases. This CDR3 comprises 12 residues. V shed 7 bases and J 10 bases; nucleotides not matched to a gene: 7. The germline V gene encodes CDR1 SQVTM and CDR2 ANQGSEA. CDR3 sequence (DNA): TGCAGCGCCCTTGGACAGGGGGACGAGCAGTTCTTC. This sequence encodes CSALGQGDEQFF.

This clonotype was counted a single time. The chain links TRBV6-1 to TRBJ2-1, with 8 bases aligning to TRBD2. The germline gives CDR1 MNHNS, CDR2 SASEGT. The CDR3 spans 16 residues. Losses at the gene ends were 6 bases for V and 7 bases for J; bases not matched to a gene: 14. The CDR3 DNA reads as TGTGCCAGCAGAGAACTGGCCGGGAGGGCCAGGAATGAGCAGTTCTTC. This encodes CASRELAGRARNEQFF.

This clonotype was recorded a few times. J is TRBJ2-5 and V is TRBV20-1, with 7 positions matching TRBD1. Germline V CDR1 and CDR2: DFQATT, SNEGSKA (reference sequence). Trimming removed 7 bases from V and 2 bases from J; junction bases left unmatched: 13. This CDR3 has 15 residues. CDR3 nucleotides: TGCAGTGTTCCGACAGGGCTGCTTGCTCAAGAGACCCAGTACTTC. Amino acids: CSVPTGLLAQETQYF.

This clonotype occurred a few times. The chain has TRBV20-1 and TRBJ2-4, with 11 bases that match TRBD2. Matching the DNA end better, TRBJ2-7 makes the J call doubtful. Germline-derived CDR1 and CDR2 are DFQATT and SNEGSKA (reference sequence). This CDR3 spans 16 amino acids. The CDR3: CSASTLAGGPTREQYF. Here the CDR3 DNA reads TGCAGTGCTAGTACCTTAGCGGGAGGGCCTACACGCGAGCAGTACTTC.

This clonotype was seen once. J is TRBJ1-2 and V is TRBV7-9; possibly TRBD1 for D (5 bases). CDR1 and CDR2 from the germline V gene are SEHNR and FQNEAQ (reference sequence). The length of the CDR3 is 18 residues. Trimming left V 4 bases short and J 6 bases short, with 27 bases between. CDR3 nucleotides: TGTGCCAGCAGCTCGAGGCGGCCCCGGGACTCACCATCCAATGGCTACACCTTC. Protein sequence: CASSSRRPRDSPSNGYTF.

This clonotype was detected a few times. V gene TRBV20-1 combines with J gene TRBJ1-2; tentative D call: TRBD1 (5 bases). The length of the CDR3 is 14 residues. Looked up from germline, CDR1 is DFQATT and CDR2 is SNEGSKA (reference sequence). V was clipped by 6 bases and J by 4 bases, with 18 bases between them. The CDR3 spells CSAEKGQGAYGYTF. The CDR3 DNA reads TGCAGTGCGGAAAAGGGGCAGGGCGCCTATGGCTACACCTTC.

There are a few counts of this clonotype. The gene calls are TRBV5-1 and TRBJ2-7; TRBD2 aligns across 11 bases. Germline V gene sequence: CDR1 SGHRS, CDR2 YFSETQ. The CDR3 covers 19 residues. J gave up 3 bases and V 0 bases, and 14 bases lay outside the gene matches. DNA of the CDR3: TGCGCCAGCAGCTTGGTGACTGGTGGTCCTAGCGGGAGGTACTACGAGCAGTACTTC. Its protein product is CASSLVTGGPSGRYYEQYF.

This chain uses TRBV24-1 with TRBJ1-2; 10 bases line up with TRBD1. With V trimmed by 8 bases and J by 8 bases, 10 bases remained unmatched. This CDR3 comprises 14 residues. The germline V gene has CDR1 KGHDR and CDR2 SFDVKD. CDR3: CATTVGQGRQGYTF. The CDR3 coding sequence is TGTGCCACCACCGTGGGACAGGGGCGTCAGGGCTACACCTTC.

This chain joins TRBV11-2 and TRBJ2-7; 7 bases fit TRBD2. Germline V CDR1 and CDR2: SGHAT, FQNNGV. The CDR3 extends over 15 amino acids. Trimming cost V 2 bases and J 3 bases; bases outside gene matches: 7. The DNA for the CDR3 is TGTGCCAGCAGCTTAAGAGCGGGGATCCTCTACGAGCAGTACTTC. Translation: CASSLRAGILYEQYF.